Detailed here is one T cell receptor beta chain. Antigen: not known. This entry is derived from a study of T cell repertoires in aging, cancer and after chemotherapy. Points from the study as a whole: Across the chemotherapy interval, each cancer cohort showed higher median generation probability, suggesting thymic rebound. Compared with age-matched healthy donors, untreated hematological or solid cancer patients showed higher blood TCR clonality.

TCR beta rearrangements were amplified from peripheral blood genomic DNA. Rearranged V-D-J TRB sequences were amplified with a mixed TRB-A/B primer pool. TCRdb ran MiXCR on the multiplex PCR reads and lists one entry per CDR3 protein. Among a few hundred distinct CDR3 sequences listed, 25% to 35% were seen once. Looked up from germline, CDR1 is MDHEN and CDR2 is SYDVKM. The CDR3 sequence is 15 residues long. Trimming stripped 5 bases from V and 7 bases from J, with 15 bases between. This receptor was obtained from a human donor in good health. Material for sequencing was blood. The chain is built from TRBV28 and TRBJ1-6; D uncertain. CDR3 region: CASSLGAVGNSPLHF. As DNA, the CDR3 is TGTGCCAGCAGTCTAGGAGCAGTGGGGAATTCACCCCTCCACTTT.